A selection of T cell receptor beta chains follows, all from one sample in a study of blood T cell repertoires in COVID-19. The assay was immunoSEQ multiplex PCR, and TCRdb's table has in-frame clones only and misses some. The table lists 200,000 to 250,000 clones, about four fifths of them singletons. Sequencing was performed on PBMCs or T cells enriched from blood (not recorded which). These TCRs come from a woman aged 45-65 years who had been exposed to COVID-19. The CDR3 runs from the conserved cysteine through the conserved F or W. The D gene is left open where the match is weak. A clone size is listed for some rows: how often the clone was seen (once, few, many), or a class if it is expanded.

v_call	clone_size	j_call	d_call	cdr3_nt	cdr3_aa
TRBV2	NA	TRBJ1-1	NA	TGTGCCTCCCGGGGGACCTGGGCTTTCTTT	CASRGTWAFF
TRBV24-1	NA	TRBJ2-3	NA	TGTGCCACCAGTGATTTGCAGGGTACAGATACGCAGTATTTT	CATSDLQGTDTQYF
TRBV6-5	NA	TRBJ1-1	NA	TGTGCCAGCAGTTACTCGAGAGTGGGGGCGAACACTGAAGCTTTCTTT	CASSYSRVGANTEAFF
TRBV5-8	NA	TRBJ1-6	NA	TGTGCCAGCAGCCCCCCCCATGATTCACCCCTCCACTTT	CASSPPHDSPLHF
TRBV28	NA	TRBJ1-1	TRBD1	TGTGCCAGCACCTCTGGGCAGGGGGGCACTGAAGCTTTCTTT	CASTSGQGGTEAFF
TRBV28	NA	TRBJ1-5	TRBD1	TGTGCCAGCCGAGGACAGGTGGACAATCAGCCCCAGCATTTT	CASRGQVDNQPQHF
TRBV9	NA	TRBJ2-7	NA	TGTGCCAGCAGCGTAGACGTTGGGCACGAGCAGTACTTC	CASSVDVGHEQYF
TRBV10-3	NA	TRBJ2-3	NA	TGTGCCATCACCCGACCGACTGCCGAGGGTGATTGGGATACGCAGTATTTT	CAITRPTAEGDWDTQYF
TRBV28	NA	TRBJ1-2	NA	TGTGCCAGCAGTTTCCAGAATTCCTATGGCTACACCTTC	CASSFQNSYGYTF
TRBV10-2	few	TRBJ1-3	NA	TGCGCCAGCGGTGGGGCAGGGGCCGACCACTCTGGAAACACCATATATTTT	CASGGAGADHSGNTIYF
TRBV7-9	NA	TRBJ2-3	TRBD2	TGTGCCAGCAGCTTAGCAACCTCTGGACTAGCGGGCACAGATACGCAGTATTTT	CASSLATSGLAGTDTQYF
TRBV7-9	many	TRBJ1-1	NA	TGTGCCAGCAGCCCCTGGACAGCGATAAACACTGAAGCTTTCTTT	CASSPWTAINTEAFF
TRBV3-1/TRBV3-2	NA	TRBJ2-7	TRBD1	TGTGCCAGCAGCCTACAGGGGGGCTACGAGCAGTACTTC	CASSLQGGYEQYF
TRBV18	NA	TRBJ1-1	TRBD1	TGTGCCAGCTCGACAGGGCTGAACACTGAAGCTTTCTTT	CASSTGLNTEAFF
TRBV7-2	NA	TRBJ1-3	TRBD1	TGTGCCAGCCGGGACAGGGGAGCTGGAAACACCATATATTTT	CASRDRGAGNTIYF
TRBV7-9	NA	TRBJ2-1	NA	TGTGCCAGCAGCGGACAGTATGAGCAGTTCTTC	CASSGQYEQFF
TRBV20-1	NA	TRBJ1-1	NA	TGCAGTGCTAGTAAGATAAGGGGTACTTTGAACACTGAAGCTTTCTTT	CSASKIRGTLNTEAFF
TRBV18	NA	TRBJ1-5	NA	TGTGCCAGCTCACCAAAACAGAGCAATCAGCCCCAGCATTTT	CASSPKQSNQPQHF
TRBV4-3	NA	TRBJ2-1	TRBD2	TGCGCCAGCAGCCAAGATAACGGGGGGAGATACAATGAGCAGTTCTTC	CASSQDNGGRYNEQFF
TRBV2	NA	TRBJ2-7	NA	TGTGCCAGCAGTGTCTGGAGGGGTTCCTACGAGCAGTACTTC	CASSVWRGSYEQYF
TRBV7-3	NA	TRBJ2-1	NA	TGTGCCAGCAGCTTTGGGGCATCCTACAATGAGCAGTTCTTC	CASSFGASYNEQFF
TRBV19	NA	TRBJ1-1	NA	TGTGCCAGTAGTACGCAGGGTGGGACTGAAGCTTTCTTT	CASSTQGGTEAFF
TRBV9	NA	TRBJ1-2	NA	TGTGCCAGCAGCGTAGGACAGGACCTAGATTATGGCTACACCTTC	CASSVGQDLDYGYTF
TRBV27	NA	TRBJ1-5	NA	TGTGCCAGCAGTTTCGGAGGGAATCAGCCCCAGCATTTT	CASSFGGNQPQHF
TRBV7-2	once	TRBJ2-7	TRBD2	TGTGCCAGCAGCTTTGTTGGTAGCGGGGAATACGAGCAGTACTTC	CASSFVGSGEYEQYF
TRBV28	NA	TRBJ2-5	TRBD2	TGTGCCAGCAGCTATCGGGGGGGCGTGGAGACCCAGTACTTC	CASSYRGGVETQYF
TRBV15	NA	TRBJ2-1	NA	TGTGCCACACAGGATCTTACAAATGAGCAGTTCTTC	CATQDLTNEQFF
TRBV30	NA	TRBJ1-3	NA	TGTGCCTGGAGTGCGGAGGGAACTGGAAACACCATATATTTT	CAWSAEGTGNTIYF
TRBV2	NA	TRBJ1-2	NA	TGTGCCAGCAGTAAAGAAGGGGCCTATGGCTACACCTTC	CASSKEGAYGYTF
TRBV19	NA	TRBJ1-2	NA	TGTGCCAGTAGTTCCCACAGGAACTATGGCTACACCTTC	CASSSHRNYGYTF
TRBV5-1	NA	TRBJ2-5	TRBD1	TGCGCCAGCAGCTCAACAGGGGTGAATTTGGAGACCCAGTACTTC	CASSSTGVNLETQYF
TRBV10-3	few	TRBJ2-3	TRBD2	TGTGCCATCGGCGGGGGGCAGGGTGATACGCAGTATTTT	CAIGGGQGDTQYF
TRBV5-1	NA	TRBJ1-4	NA	TGCGCCAGCAGCTTGGGCTGGGGAGAGGATGAAAAACTGTTTTTT	CASSLGWGEDEKLFF
TRBV7-8	NA	TRBJ2-1	NA	TGTGCCAGCAGCTTAGTACAGGGAGGGAATGAGCAGTTCTTC	CASSLVQGGNEQFF
TRBV3-1/TRBV3-2	once	TRBJ1-1	NA	TGTGCCAGCAGCCCCTCGCAGGTAAACACTGAAGCTTTCTTT	CASSPSQVNTEAFF
TRBV11-2	NA	TRBJ1-1	NA	TGTGCCAGCAGTTGGACAGTTCAAATGAACACTGAAGCTTTCTTT	CASSWTVQMNTEAFF
TRBV7-9	many	TRBJ2-4	NA	TGTGCCAGCAGCCAGGGCCCCGCCGCAGCCAAAAACATTCAGTACTTC	CASSQGPAAAKNIQYF
TRBV5-4	NA	TRBJ2-3	NA	TGTGCCAGCAGCTTGGCCTCGACAGCCTCAGATACGCAGTATTTT	CASSLASTASDTQYF
TRBV19	NA	TRBJ1-3	NA	TGTGCCAGTAGTATCGGACAGCGAGTTGGAAACACCATATATTTT	CASSIGQRVGNTIYF
TRBV7-8	NA	TRBJ2-1	TRBD2	TGTGCCAGCAGCTCGGGACTAGCGGGGAACAATGAGCAGTTCTTC	CASSSGLAGNNEQFF
TRBV3-1/TRBV3-2	NA	TRBJ1-6	NA	TGTGCCAGCAGCCAAGCAGGGATATCCTATAATTCACCCCTCCACTTT	CASSQAGISYNSPLHF
TRBV7-9	NA	TRBJ2-5	TRBD1	TGTGCCAGCAGCTCACGGACAGGGCCATCGGTAGGGACCCAGTACTTC	CASSSRTGPSVGTQYF
TRBV28	few	TRBJ2-3	NA	TGTGCCAGCAGTCGGGCGGCAGGGACTGCAGATACGCAGTATTTT	CASSRAAGTADTQYF
TRBV5-4	NA	TRBJ2-7	NA	TGTGCCAGCAGCTTGACGGGGGGCCTACCCTACGAGCAGTACTTC	CASSLTGGLPYEQYF
TRBV6-5	NA	TRBJ1-1	TRBD1	TGTGCCAGCAGTACCCGGACAGGGCAAGGAGCTTTCTTT	CASSTRTGQGAFF
TRBV7-2	NA	TRBJ2-1	TRBD2	TGTGCCAGCAGCCCCCGGACTAGCGTCCACAATGAGCAGTTCTTC	CASSPRTSVHNEQFF
TRBV25-1	NA	TRBJ1-1	NA	TGTGCCAGCAGTGAAGGACTCAGTGAAGCTTTCTTT	CASSEGLSEAFF
TRBV7-9	NA	TRBJ2-7	NA	TGTGCCAGCAGCAACCGGGACTCGGGGAGTAACGAGCAGTACTTC	CASSNRDSGSNEQYF
TRBV2	NA	TRBJ1-3	TRBD1	TGTGCCAGCAGTTCGGACAGGGGAAACACCATATATTTT	CASSSDRGNTIYF